The 28 T cell receptor beta chains below come from one sample, sequenced in a study of blood T cell repertoires in COVID-19. Repertoires were generated with immunoSEQ multiplex PCR, while TCRdb's copy carries only in-frame clones and drops some. The sample gives about 40,000 clones, over 70% of which show up once; around a third is in the top ten. What was sequenced was peripheral blood. These receptors all come from a woman older than 75 with acute or convalescent COVID-19.

This sequence joins TRBV6-2 or TRBV6-3 and TRBJ1-5; perhaps TRBD1 as D (5 bases). The germline gives CDR1 MNHEY, CDR2 SVGEGT. V gave up 5 bases and J gave up 0 bases, with 17 bases separating them. CDR3 length equals 17 residues. The CDR3 DNA reads as TGTGCCAGCAGTCCCCGATCAGACAGACATAGCAATCAGCCCCAGCATTTT. This sequence encodes CASSPRSDRHSNQPQHF.

This rearrangement joins TRBV6-2 or TRBV6-3 to TRBJ1-1, with 8 bases lining up with TRBD1. The V and J ends lost 5 bases and 5 bases, in that order; junction bases with no gene match: 7. This CDR3 comprises 14 residues. Per germline, CDR1 MNHEY and CDR2 SVGEGT. CDR3 region: CASSPTGGGTEAFF. The CDR3 DNA reads as TGTGCCAGCAGTCCCACAGGGGGGGGTACTGAAGCTTTCTTT.

The table lists this clone with a few counts. The chain combines TRBV6-1 with TRBJ2-1, with TRBD2 identical over 8 bases. CDR3 size: 17 residues. Germline V gene sequence: CDR1 MNHNS, CDR2 SASEGT. The V gene end was trimmed by 4 bases and the J gene end by 4 bases; junction bases not matched to a gene: 12. The CDR3 DNA reads as TGTGCCAGCAGTGGACCCTTTGGGCTAGCGGGTTACAATGAGCAGTTCTTC. The encoded protein is CASSGPFGLAGYNEQFF.

The chain uses TRBV11-2 and TRBJ1-2; TRBD1 matches 8 bases. The germline V gene encodes CDR1 SGHAT and CDR2 FQNNGV. V lost 6 bases and J lost 8; bases outside the gene matches: 11. The CDR3 spans 14 residues. The DNA of the CDR3 is TGTGCCAGCAGTCACAGGACAGGGTCTGCCGGCTACACCTTC. Translating it yields CASSHRTGSAGYTF.

The table lists this clone with a count of one. The rearrangement uses TRBV30 and TRBJ1-5; D is perhaps TRBD1 (5 bases). The CDR3 runs to 13 residues. Deletions cut 2 bases from V and 5 bases from J, with 10 bases between. Germline CDR1 reads GTSNPN; CDR2 reads SVGIG (reference sequence). The CDR3: CAWSNTGDQPQHF. The CDR3 region has the DNA TGTGCCTGGAGTAACACGGGGGATCAGCCCCAGCATTTT. Together with reference TRBV30 and TRBJ1-5, the CDR3 gives the full variable domain: SQTIHQWPATLVQPVGSPLSLECTVEGTSNPNLYWYRQAAGRGLQLLFYSVGIGQISSEVPQNLSASRPQDRQFILSSKKLLLSDSGFYLCAWSNTGDQPQHFGDGTRLSIL.

This clone has more than one count but fewer than ten. The same CDR3 can be traced to other DNA sequences in this sample. The gene calls are TRBV2 and TRBJ1-5; 7 nucleotides agree with TRBD1. Germline V gene sequence: CDR1 SNHLY, CDR2 FYNNEI. The CDR3 has 19 amino acids. The V and J ends lost 1 base and 2 bases, in that order; junction bases with no gene match: 14. Written as DNA, the CDR3 is TGTGCCAGCAGTGAAGGGGGGAGGACAGGCCCTTTGGGCAATCAGCCCCAGCATTTT. It encodes CASSEGGRTGPLGNQPQHF.

In DNA, the CDR3 is TGTGCCAGCAGCCATCAGGGCCCGGGCTATGGCTACACCTTC. As protein: CASSHQGPGYGYTF. J is TRBJ1-2 and V is TRBV3-1 (or the pseudogene TRBV3-2); possible D gene TRBD1, 5 bases. Per the germline V gene, CDR1 is LGHDT and CDR2 is YNNKEL (reference sequence). The CDR3 has 14 residues. Trimming cost V 3 bases and J 4 bases, with 12 bases left between them.

This clone was detected only a few times. This rearrangement joins TRBV24-1 to TRBJ2-3, with a weak D call TRBD2 (6 bases). The CDR3 is 16 amino acids. V lost 1 base and J lost 3, with 13 bases in between. CDR1 KGHDR and CDR2 SFDVKD come from the germline V gene. The CDR3 region has the DNA TGTGCCACCAGTGATTTACTAGTGGGGAGGACAGATACGCAGTATTTT. This codes for CATSDLLVGRTDTQYF.

The rearrangement links TRBV5-8 to TRBJ2-3, with a tentative D call TRBD1 (6 bases). The CDR3 totals 13 residues. Germline V gene sequence: CDR1 SGHTS, CDR2 YDEGEE. V lost 3 bases, J lost 8 bases, and 13 bases lay in between. In nucleotides, the CDR3 is TGTGCCAGCAGCTGGAACAGGGAAGGTACGCAGTATTTT. Its protein is CASSWNREGTQYF.

This clone was seen only once. The chain has TRBV29-1 and TRBJ1-5, with D perhaps matching TRBD1 (5 bases). CDR1 is SQVTM and CDR2 is ANQGSEA in the germline V gene. The length of the CDR3 is 15 residues. V lost 5 bases, J lost 2 bases, and 16 bases lay in between. The CDR3 spells CSVRDSPMGNQPQHF. CDR3 nucleotide sequence: TGCAGCGTTCGGGACTCGCCAATGGGCAATCAGCCCCAGCATTTT.

This clone was seen a handful of times. The CDR3: CASSLSAGAYSGNTIYF. CDR3 nucleotides: TGCGCCAGCAGCTTGTCGGCAGGGGCCTACTCTGGAAACACCATATATTTT. J is TRBJ1-3 and V is TRBV5-1; weak D call: TRBD1 (6 bases). The V gene's germline CDR1 is SGHRS and CDR2 YFSETQ. This CDR3 contains 17 residues. Trimming removed 1 base at V and 0 bases at J, with 14 bases between.

The rearrangement uses TRBV6-5 and TRBJ2-1; D remains unclear. Per germline, CDR1 MNHEY and CDR2 SVGAGI. Trimming stripped 6 bases from V and 3 bases from J, with 15 bases between. This CDR3 region has 15 residues. The CDR3 sequence is CASSSWVESYNEQFF. The CDR3 DNA sequence: TGTGCCAGCAGCTCTTGGGTGGAGAGCTACAATGAGCAGTTCTTC.

The chain joins TRBV3-1 (or the pseudogene TRBV3-2) to TRBJ1-2, with D maybe TRBD1 (5 bases). Trimming stripped 4 bases from V and 3 bases from J, with 18 bases between. In germline, CDR1 is LGHDT, CDR2 YNNKEL (reference sequence). This CDR3 has 16 residues. CDR3 nucleotide sequence: TGTGCCAGCAGCCGCGGGACGGACGTTATATACTATGGCTACACCTTC. This codes for CASSRGTDVIYYGYTF.

This chain connects TRBV30 to TRBJ1-1; TRBD1 is a possible D gene (5 bases). In germline, CDR1 is GTSNPN, CDR2 SVGIG (reference sequence). The CDR3 is 16 residues long. Trimming pared 4 bases from V and 1 base from J, leaving 19 bases between. Here the CDR3 reads CAWIHRGITRNTEAFF. Written as DNA, the CDR3 is TGTGCCTGGATTCACCGGGGGATTACAAGGAACACTGAAGCTTTCTTT.

The V gene is TRBV25-1, the J gene TRBJ1-1; TRBD1 agrees at 7 bases. Unmatched junction bases numbered 6, after V lost 5 bases and J lost 3 bases. Germline CDR1 reads MGHDK; CDR2 reads SYGVNS. CDR3 length equals 14 residues. CDR3 nucleotides: TGTGCCAGCAGTCCAGGGGGATGGGACACTGAAGCTTTCTTT. It encodes CASSPGGWDTEAFF. Based on the CDR3 plus reference TRBV25-1 and TRBJ1-1, the full variable domain is EADIYQTPRYLVIGTGKKITLECSQTMGHDKMYWYQQDPGMELHLIHYSYGVNSTEKGDLSSESTVSRIRTEHFPLTLESARPSHTSQYLCASSPGGWDTEAFFGQGTRLTVV.

J is TRBJ2-2 and V is TRBV9; D may be TRBD2 (5 bases). This CDR3 is 13 amino acids long. V gave up 3 bases and J gave up 2 bases, with 5 bases separating them. The germline CDR1 and CDR2 sequences are SGDLS and YYNGEE. The CDR3 region is CASSGLNTGELFF. The CDR3 bases are TGTGCCAGCAGCGGACTAAACACCGGGGAGCTGTTTTTT.

The CDR3 region has the DNA TGTGCCAGCAGCCCCCCGGGACAGGGGGCCAACGAGCAGTACTTC. Translating it yields CASSPPGQGANEQYF. J is TRBJ2-7 and V is TRBV5-4; 12 bases are shared with TRBD1. Losses at the gene ends were 4 bases for V and 5 bases for J; bases not matched to a gene: 7. CDR3 length equals 15 residues. Germline-derived CDR1 and CDR2 are SGHNT and YYREEE (reference sequence).

The chain recombines TRBV18 with TRBJ2-2; 9 positions agree with TRBD1. The CDR3 is 18 residues long. The V segment lost 4 bases and the J segment 4 bases; nucleotides outside the gene matches: 13. The germline gives CDR1 KGHSH, CDR2 LQKENI. CDR3 residues: CASSLKSYGTGITGELFF. The CDR3 DNA reads as TGTGCCAGCTCACTAAAATCCTACGGGACAGGGATCACCGGGGAGCTGTTTTTT.

The rearrangement uses TRBV6-4 and TRBJ2-3; 16 bases fit TRBD2. The CDR3 has 19 residues. Germline loops: CDR1 MRHNA, CDR2 SNTAGT. V was clipped by 4 bases and J by 3 bases; unmatched bases: 10. The chain's CDR3 is CASSAAGTSGRAGTDTQYF. The CDR3 bases are TGTGCCAGCAGTGCCGCCGGGACTAGCGGGAGGGCCGGGACAGATACGCAGTATTTT.

This chain connects TRBV5-4 to TRBJ1-2; no clear D. In germline, CDR1 is SGHNT, CDR2 YYREEE (reference sequence). The CDR3 is 15 amino acids. V lost 5 bases and J 3 bases, leaving 17 bases between the germline ends. The CDR3 loop reads CASSSGSLPDYGYTF. CDR3 nucleotides: TGTGCCAGCAGTTCGGGATCCCTACCGGACTATGGCTACACCTTC.

V is TRBV6-2 or TRBV6-3 and J is TRBJ2-7; TRBD1 matches 9 bases. Germline V CDR1 and CDR2: MNHEY, SVGEGT. Trimming removed 2 bases from V and 6 bases from J; junction bases left unmatched: 14. This CDR3 is 17 amino acids long. DNA of the CDR3: TGTGCCAGCAGTTACGACGGATGGGGGGGACAGGGCCTCGAGCAGTACTTC. It is translated as CASSYDGWGGQGLEQYF.

The table lists this clone with a count of one. The chain is built from TRBV11-3 and TRBJ2-3, with no clear D. Germline V gives CDR1 SGHNT, CDR2 YENEEA. The CDR3 sequence is 13 residues long. Trimming stripped 4 bases from V and 0 bases from J, with 5 bases between. CDR3 sequence (DNA): TGTGCCAGCAGCTCCCCTAGCACAGATACGCAGTATTTT. This sequence encodes CASSSPSTDTQYF.

Concerning this clone: Other nucleotide sequences from this sample produce the same CDR3. This chain links TRBV7-2 with TRBJ2-7; D gene ambiguous. This CDR3 contains 12 residues. Trimming removed 3 bases from V and 0 bases from J, with 3 bases in between. From germline, CDR1 is SGHTA and CDR2 FQGNSA. The CDR3, as DNA: TGTGCCAGCAGCTTGAGCTCCTACGAGCAGTACTTC. The encoded protein is CASSLSSYEQYF.

This chain links TRBV5-4 with TRBJ1-2; TRBD1 is a possible D gene (5 bases). The CDR3 totals 15 residues. V lost 4 bases to trimming and J lost 2 bases, with 15 bases between them. Germline CDR1 reads SGHNT; CDR2 reads YYREEE (reference sequence). CDR3 loop: CASSITGGANYGYTF. The CDR3 DNA reads TGTGCCAGCAGCATCACGGGGGGTGCGAACTATGGCTACACCTTC.

The chain couples TRBV3-1 (or the pseudogene TRBV3-2) to TRBJ2-5, with 10 bases matching TRBD2. V shed 3 bases, J shed 5 bases, and the junction held 9 bases outside the gene matches. Germline lookup yields CDR1 LGHDT and CDR2 YNNKEL (reference sequence). The CDR3 is made up of 16 amino acids. CDR3 DNA: TGTGCCAGCAGCCACCTTCTAGCGGGAGTTACCGAGACCCAGTACTTC. Protein: CASSHLLAGVTETQYF.

This clone showed up just once. The chain links TRBV6-1 to TRBJ2-7; 11 bases are a match to TRBD2. The CDR3 totals 16 residues. Germline V CDR1 and CDR2: MNHNS, SASEGT. Losses at the gene ends were 2 bases for V and 3 bases for J; bases not matched to a gene: 6. The CDR3 DNA reads as TGTGCCAGCAGTGAAAGTCTAGCGGGAGGTGTCTACGAGCAGTACTTC. Its translation is CASSESLAGGVYEQYF.

This clone was detected many times. The rearrangement uses TRBV2 and TRBJ1-5; TRBD1 matches 8 bases. In germline, CDR1 is SNHLY, CDR2 FYNNEI. The V gene end was trimmed by 1 base and the J gene end by 11 bases; junction bases not matched to a gene: 22. The CDR3 sequence is 19 residues long. CDR3 DNA: TGTGCCAGCAGTGAAGGGGGGAGGACAGGGCCCTTTGGGCAATCAGCCCAGCATTTT. It is translated as CASSEGGRTGPFGQSAQHF.

The genes are TRBV27 and TRBJ2-1; a weak D match, TRBD2 (5 bases). Trimming took 5 bases from V and 0 from J, leaving 17 bases between them. The CDR3 consists of 17 residues. Germline V CDR1 and CDR2: MNHEY, SMNVEV (reference sequence). The chain's CDR3 is CASSPRASGRSYNEQFF. CDR3 sequence (DNA): TGTGCCAGCAGTCCCCGGGCGAGCGGTCGCTCCTACAATGAGCAGTTCTTC.